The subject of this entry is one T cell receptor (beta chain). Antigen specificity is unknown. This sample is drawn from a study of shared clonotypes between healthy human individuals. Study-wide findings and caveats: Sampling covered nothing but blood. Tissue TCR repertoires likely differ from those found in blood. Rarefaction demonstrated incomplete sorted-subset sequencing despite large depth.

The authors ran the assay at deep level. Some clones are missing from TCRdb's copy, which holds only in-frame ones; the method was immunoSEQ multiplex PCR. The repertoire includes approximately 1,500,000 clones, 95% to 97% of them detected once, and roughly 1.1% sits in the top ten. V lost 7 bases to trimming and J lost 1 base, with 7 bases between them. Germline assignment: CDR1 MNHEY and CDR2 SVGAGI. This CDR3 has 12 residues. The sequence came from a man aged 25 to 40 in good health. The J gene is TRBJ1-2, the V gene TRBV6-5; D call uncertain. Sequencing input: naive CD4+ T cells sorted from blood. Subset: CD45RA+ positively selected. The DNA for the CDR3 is TGTGCCAGCACCACCTTTAACTATGGCTACACCTTC. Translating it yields CASTTFNYGYTF.